The 17 T cell receptor beta chains below were found in one sample sequenced in a study of Ad26.COV2.S vaccination and SARS-CoV-2 variants. Treatment in this sample: around 19 received Ad26.COV2.S at low or high dose, single or two shots; 5 received placebo; per-sample allocation not given. Specimens were obtained on day 63 following the first vaccine or placebo injection. Sequenced by immunoSEQ multiplex PCR; TCRdb stores in-frame clones only, minus some. The data show under 550,000 clones, 90% seen once. This specimen consisted of peripheral blood, obtained in a trial of Ad26.COV2.S vaccine versus placebo. Receptors originate from a person between 18 and 65 years old who received the Ad26.COV2.S COVID-19 vaccine or a placebo.

The rearrangement links TRBV27 to TRBJ2-3; possibly TRBD2 for D (5 bases). Trimming left V 3 bases short and J 1 base short, with 14 bases between. Germline V gives CDR1 MNHEY, CDR2 SMNVEV (reference sequence). The CDR3 has 16 amino acids. CDR3 in DNA: TGTGCCAGCAGTTTTACCTGGGGAGAGGGCACAGATACGCAGTATTTT. Residues: CASSFTWGEGTDTQYF.

CDR3 DNA sequence: TGTGCCAGCAGCCGGGACACCGCTAACTATGGCTACACCTTC. Its protein product is CASSRDTANYGYTF. J is TRBJ1-2 and V is TRBV5-8; tentatively, D is TRBD1 (6 bases). Trimming shortened V by 4 bases and J by 0 bases, and 10 bases separated the two germline ends. Germline V lookup: CDR1 SGHTS, CDR2 YDEGEE. This CDR3 region has 14 residues.

This chain connects TRBV6-5 to TRBJ1-3, with D unclear. Germline V gives CDR1 MNHEY, CDR2 SVGAGI. This CDR3 comprises 12 residues. V was shortened by 6 bases and J by 4 bases, with 7 bases between the two germline ends. The CDR3: CASRAPGNTIYF. The CDR3 region has the DNA TGTGCCAGCAGGGCACCGGGAAACACCATATATTTT.

This chain connects TRBV19 to TRBJ2-5, with unresolved D. This CDR3 contains 12 residues. Per germline, CDR1 LNHDA and CDR2 SQIVND (reference sequence). Trimming removed 6 bases from V and 7 bases from J, with 12 bases in between. CDR3 residues: CASRTDTGTQYF. CDR3 sequence (DNA): TGTGCCAGTAGGACGGATACGGGGACCCAGTACTTC.

The V gene is TRBV11-2, the J gene TRBJ2-5; D remains ambiguous. From germline, CDR1 is SGHAT and CDR2 FQNNGV. CDR3 size: 11 residues. Trimming took 1 base from V and 7 from J, leaving 4 bases between them. The CDR3 DNA reads TGTGCCAGCAGCTTAGTAGGGACCCAGTACTTC. It yields the protein CASSLVGTQYF.

This chain uses TRBV11-2 with TRBJ2-5; a possible D gene is TRBD2 (6 bases). Germline CDR1 and CDR2: SGHAT and FQNNGV. The CDR3 contains 15 residues. V was trimmed by 5 bases and J by 7 bases, leaving 20 bases between them. The CDR3 loop reads CASSLSRDSQLTQYF. In DNA, the CDR3 is TGTGCCAGCAGCCTCTCAAGGGACTCCCAATTGACCCAGTACTTC.

This chain links TRBV5-1 with TRBJ2-1; 11 positions agree with TRBD2. The CDR3 runs 18 residues. The germline V gene encodes CDR1 SGHRS and CDR2 YFSETQ. Losses at the gene ends were 8 bases for V and 0 bases for J; bases not matched to a gene: 13. CDR3 sequence (DNA): TGCGCCAGTTATTCCGGGACTAGCGGCTTCAGCTCCTACAATGAGCAGTTCTTC. The encoded protein is CASYSGTSGFSSYNEQFF.

This rearrangement joins TRBV4-1 to TRBJ1-4; 11 nucleotides agree with TRBD1. V lost 1 base to trimming and J lost 6 bases; unmatched junction nucleotides: 7. This CDR3 is built from 17 residues. Germline CDR1 reads MGHRA; CDR2 reads YSYEKL. The CDR3 DNA follows: TGCGCCAGCAGCCAAGCCTGGACAGGGGGCTCGGATGAAAAACTGTTTTTT. It is translated as CASSQAWTGGSDEKLFF.

The CDR3 sequence is CASSRLLAPYEQYF. The CDR3 DNA is TGTGCCAGCAGTCGCCTTTTAGCCCCCTACGAGCAGTACTTC. V usage is TRBV6-2 or TRBV6-3 and J usage is TRBJ2-7; D not certain. Germline loops: CDR1 MNHEY, CDR2 SVGEGT. With 5 bases removed from V and 2 bases from J, the gap between germline ends came to 13 bases. This CDR3 is 14 amino acids long.

The chain uses TRBV19 and TRBJ2-3; D not resolved. Trimming removed 0 bases from V and 1 base from J, with 8 bases in between. Germline CDR1 is LNHDA and CDR2 is SQIVND (reference sequence). This CDR3 contains 15 residues. The CDR3 is CASSIDRVGTDTQYF. The DNA for the CDR3 is TGTGCCAGTAGTATAGATCGAGTGGGCACAGATACGCAGTATTTT.

CDR3: CAWRDSENSPLHF. In DNA form, the CDR3 reads TGTGCCTGGAGGGACAGTGAGAATTCACCCCTCCACTTT. The genes are TRBV30 and TRBJ1-6; perhaps TRBD1 as D (6 bases). Trimming shortened V by 3 bases and J by 7 bases, and 10 bases separated the two germline ends. The CDR3 has 13 residues. Per the germline V gene, CDR1 is GTSNPN and CDR2 is SVGIG (reference sequence).

This chain links TRBV5-4 with TRBJ2-6; no firm D call. The CDR3 contains 16 residues. V was shortened by 1 base and J by 0 bases, with 8 bases between the two germline ends. The germline V gene has CDR1 SGHNT and CDR2 YYREEE (reference sequence). CDR3 coding DNA: TGTGCCAGCAGCTTGAGGGCGAGCTCTGGGGCCAACGTCCTGACTTTC. This codes for CASSLRASSGANVLTF.

V and J are TRBV27 and TRBJ1-2, with 11 positions matching TRBD1. Germline V gene sequence: CDR1 MNHEY, CDR2 SMNVEV (reference sequence). The CDR3 runs to 16 residues. Trimming cost V 2 bases and J 6 bases; bases outside gene matches: 8. The CDR3 DNA sequence: TGTGCCAGCAGTTTAGGCGGACAGGGGGCCGTCAATGGCTACACCTTC. Its protein is CASSLGGQGAVNGYTF.

The V call is TRBV15, the J call TRBJ2-5, with 7 nucleotides matching TRBD1. This CDR3 has 16 residues. Germline V gene lookup returns CDR1 LNHNV and CDR2 YYDKDF (reference sequence). V shed 1 base, J shed 2 bases, and the junction held 7 bases outside the gene matches. CDR3 sequence: CATSRAGTARQETQYF. In nucleotides, the CDR3 is TGTGCCACCAGCAGAGCTGGGACAGCGAGACAAGAGACCCAGTACTTC.

V and J are TRBV2 and TRBJ2-7, with unresolved D. The CDR3 spans 12 residues. Germline V gene lookup returns CDR1 SNHLY and CDR2 FYNNEI. V was shortened by 6 bases and J by 8 bases, with 14 bases between the two germline ends. CDR3 region: CASRTDTDKQYF. CDR3 bases: TGTGCCAGCAGGACCGACACGGATAAGCAGTACTTC.

This clone was recorded once. The chain joins TRBV10-1 to TRBJ2-1; D gene unclear. The germline V and J ends were trimmed by 2 bases and 13 bases, with 21 bases remaining between them. The CDR3 contains 15 residues. Germline values: CDR1 WNHNN, CDR2 SYGVQD (reference sequence). CDR3 nucleotides: TGCGCCAGCAGTGAGCCCATCAACGACACCCTGAGACAGTTCTTC. Amino acids: CASSEPINDTLRQFF.

This chain links TRBV5-6 with TRBJ2-7; weak D call: TRBD2 (5 bases). The CDR3 runs to 15 residues. From germline, CDR1 is SGHDT and CDR2 YYEEEE. V lost 0 bases to trimming and J lost 0 bases, with 10 bases between them. The CDR3 loop is CASSLVRDSSYEQYF. CDR3 nucleotide sequence: TGTGCCAGCAGCTTGGTACGGGATAGCTCCTACGAGCAGTACTTC.